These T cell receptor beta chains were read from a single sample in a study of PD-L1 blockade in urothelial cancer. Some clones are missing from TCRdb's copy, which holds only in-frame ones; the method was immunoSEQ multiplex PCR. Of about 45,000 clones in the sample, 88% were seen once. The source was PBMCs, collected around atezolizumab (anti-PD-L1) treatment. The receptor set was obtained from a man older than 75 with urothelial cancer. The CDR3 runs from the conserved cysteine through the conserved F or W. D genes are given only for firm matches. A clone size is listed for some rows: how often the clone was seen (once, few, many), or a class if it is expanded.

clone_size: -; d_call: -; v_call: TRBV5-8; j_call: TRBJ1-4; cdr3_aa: CASSLVGRRVGKLFF; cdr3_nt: TGTGCCAGCAGCTTGGTTGGCCGGAGGGTTGGAAAACTGTTTTTT
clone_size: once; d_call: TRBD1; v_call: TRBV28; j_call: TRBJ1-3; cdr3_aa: CASSLSTGTGNTIYF; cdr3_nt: TGTGCCAGCAGTTTATCGACAGGGACTGGAAACACCATATATTTT
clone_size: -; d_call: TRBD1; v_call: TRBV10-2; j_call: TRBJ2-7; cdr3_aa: CASTDRDREQYF; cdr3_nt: TGCGCCAGCACCGACAGGGATCGCGAGCAGTACTTC
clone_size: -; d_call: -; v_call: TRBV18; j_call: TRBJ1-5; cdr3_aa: CASSGQFNQPQHF; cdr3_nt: TGTGCCAGCTCCGGACAGTTTAATCAGCCCCAGCATTTT
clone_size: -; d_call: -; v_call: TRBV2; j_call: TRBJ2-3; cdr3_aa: CASSWATRDTQYF; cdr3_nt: TGTGCCAGCTCTTGGGCGACGAGAGATACGCAGTATTTT
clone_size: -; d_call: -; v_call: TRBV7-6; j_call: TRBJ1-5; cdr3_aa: CASSRGYGNQPQHF; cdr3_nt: TGTGCCAGCAGCCGCGGGTACGGGAATCAGCCCCAGCATTTT
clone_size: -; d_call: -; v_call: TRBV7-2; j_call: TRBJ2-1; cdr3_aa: CASSLQGNEQFF; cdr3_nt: TGTGCCAGCAGCTTACAGGGGAATGAGCAGTTCTTC
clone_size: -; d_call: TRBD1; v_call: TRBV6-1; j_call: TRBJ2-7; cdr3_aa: CASDRGTGSYEQYF; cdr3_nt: TGTGCCAGCGATCGGGGGACAGGTTCCTACGAGCAGTACTTC
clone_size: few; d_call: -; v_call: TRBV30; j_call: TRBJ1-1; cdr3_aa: CASAGRLNTEAFF; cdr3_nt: TGTGCCTCCGCGGGACGGCTGAACACTGAAGCTTTCTTT
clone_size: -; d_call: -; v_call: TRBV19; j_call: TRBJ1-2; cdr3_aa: CASSTQQGTRDYGYTF; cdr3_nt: TGTGCCAGTAGTACCCAACAGGGAACGAGGGACTATGGCTACACCTTC
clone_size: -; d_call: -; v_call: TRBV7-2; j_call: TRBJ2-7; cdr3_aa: CASSLEATDSYEQYF; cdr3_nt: TGTGCCAGCAGCTTAGAAGCGACGGACTCCTACGAGCAGTACTTC
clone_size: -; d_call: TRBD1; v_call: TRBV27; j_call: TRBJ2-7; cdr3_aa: CASSLLQPYSGTGPTYEQYF; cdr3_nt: TGTGCCAGCAGTTTATTGCAACCTTACTCCGGGACAGGACCGACCTACGAGCAGTACTTC
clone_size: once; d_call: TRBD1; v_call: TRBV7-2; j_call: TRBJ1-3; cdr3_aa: CASSQGVSGNTIYF; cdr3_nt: TGTGCCAGCAGCCAGGGGGTGTCTGGAAACACCATATATTTT
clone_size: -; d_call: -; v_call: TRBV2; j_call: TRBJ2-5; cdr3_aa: CASSVGLEETQYF; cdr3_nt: TGTGCCAGCAGTGTAGGATTGGAGGAGACCCAGTACTTC
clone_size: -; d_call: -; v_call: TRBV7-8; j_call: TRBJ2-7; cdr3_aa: CASSPRPYEQYF; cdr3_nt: TGTGCCAGCTCCCCGCGCCCCTACGAGCAGTACTTC